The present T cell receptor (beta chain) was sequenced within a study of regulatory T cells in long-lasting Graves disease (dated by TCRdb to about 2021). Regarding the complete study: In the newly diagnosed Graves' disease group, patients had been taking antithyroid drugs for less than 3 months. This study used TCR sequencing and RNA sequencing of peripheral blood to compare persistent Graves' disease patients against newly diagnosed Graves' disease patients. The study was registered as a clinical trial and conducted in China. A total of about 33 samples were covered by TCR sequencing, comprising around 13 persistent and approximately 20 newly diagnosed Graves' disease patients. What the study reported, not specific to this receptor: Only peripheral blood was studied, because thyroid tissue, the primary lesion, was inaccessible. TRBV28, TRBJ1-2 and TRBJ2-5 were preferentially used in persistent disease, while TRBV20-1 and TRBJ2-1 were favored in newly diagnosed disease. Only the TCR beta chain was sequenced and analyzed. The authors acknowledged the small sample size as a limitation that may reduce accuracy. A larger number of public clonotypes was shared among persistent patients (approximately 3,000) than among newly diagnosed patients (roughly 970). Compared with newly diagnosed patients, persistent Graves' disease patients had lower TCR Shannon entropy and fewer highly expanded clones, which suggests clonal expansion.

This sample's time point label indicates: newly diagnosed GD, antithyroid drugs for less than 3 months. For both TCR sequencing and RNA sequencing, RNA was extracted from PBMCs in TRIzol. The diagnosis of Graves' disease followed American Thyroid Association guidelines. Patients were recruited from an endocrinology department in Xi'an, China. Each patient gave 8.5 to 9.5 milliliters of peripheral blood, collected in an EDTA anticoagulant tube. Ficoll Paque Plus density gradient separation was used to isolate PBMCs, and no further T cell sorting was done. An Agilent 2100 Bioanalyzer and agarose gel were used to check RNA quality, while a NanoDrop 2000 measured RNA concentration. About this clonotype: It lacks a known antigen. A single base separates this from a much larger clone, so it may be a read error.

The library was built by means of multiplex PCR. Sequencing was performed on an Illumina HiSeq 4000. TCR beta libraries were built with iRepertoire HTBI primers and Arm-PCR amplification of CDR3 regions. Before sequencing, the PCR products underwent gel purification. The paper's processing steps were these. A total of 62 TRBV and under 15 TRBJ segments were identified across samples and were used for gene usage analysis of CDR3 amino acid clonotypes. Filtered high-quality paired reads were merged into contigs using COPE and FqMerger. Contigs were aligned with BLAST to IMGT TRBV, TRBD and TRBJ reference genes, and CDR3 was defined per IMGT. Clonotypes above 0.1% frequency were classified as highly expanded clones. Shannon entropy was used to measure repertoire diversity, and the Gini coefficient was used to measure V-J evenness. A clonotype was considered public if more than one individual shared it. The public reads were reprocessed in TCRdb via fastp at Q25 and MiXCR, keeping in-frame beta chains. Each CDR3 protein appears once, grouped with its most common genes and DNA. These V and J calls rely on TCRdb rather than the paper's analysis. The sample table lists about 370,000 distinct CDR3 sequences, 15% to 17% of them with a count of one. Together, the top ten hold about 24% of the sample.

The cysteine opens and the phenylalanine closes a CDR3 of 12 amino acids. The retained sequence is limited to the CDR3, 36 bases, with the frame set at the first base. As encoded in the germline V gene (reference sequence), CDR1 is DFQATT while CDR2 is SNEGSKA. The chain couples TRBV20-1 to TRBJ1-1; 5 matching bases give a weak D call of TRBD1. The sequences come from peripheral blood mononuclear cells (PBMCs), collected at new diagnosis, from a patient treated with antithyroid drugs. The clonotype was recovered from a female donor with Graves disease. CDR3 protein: CSAEGMNTEASF. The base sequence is TGCAGTGCGGAGGGGATGAACACTGAAGCTTCCTTT.